This record looks at one TCR beta chain sequence and its context. With V trimmed by 3 bases and J by 4 bases, 9 bases remained unmatched. The CDR3 length is 17 residues. CDR1 is SGHRS and CDR2 is YFSETQ in the germline V gene. Profiling relied on immunoSEQ multiplex PCR, and the TCRdb table lists in-frame clones only, not all of them. The sample has 45,000 to 60,000 clones; around 92% are singletons. The data were taken from a study of T cell changes during pregnancy in multiple sclerosis. This sequence was found in a female donor with multiple sclerosis, enrolled in a pregnancy study. The material sequenced was CD4+ T cells from peripheral blood mononuclear cells, taken in the third trimester of pregnancy. The rearrangement joins TRBV5-1 to TRBJ2-5; 13 bases fit TRBD2. CDR3 in amino acids: CASSSGSRLAGGETQYF. The CDR3 bases are TGCGCCAGCAGCTCGGGGTCCAGACTAGCGGGAGGAGAGACCCAGTACTTC.